This entry is about one T cell receptor beta chain. As yet, its antigen is unknown. Looked up from germline, CDR1 is SGHTA and CDR2 is FQGNSA. This CDR3 comprises 16 residues. TCRdb re-called the 5' RACE reads and catalogs CDR3 proteins one per entry, DNA excluded. Here the sample table reports just over 300,000 distinct CDR3 sequences. The sample is drawn from a study of monozygotic twins with inflammatory bowel disease. Whole-study findings and limits: It was in IBD patients that TCRbeta diversity (inverse Simpson) was lower than in healthy co-twins.

The chain employs TRBV7-2 and TRBJ2-2; TCRdb picks TRBD1, but there is no DNA to check that call. The sequence came from a human donor with ulcerative colitis or Crohn's disease, or a healthy co-twin of an affected twin (not recorded which). Sequenced input: blood. The CDR3 reads CASRNTGTGITGELFF. The whole variable domain, remainder taken from reference TRBV7-2 and TRBJ2-2, is GAGVSQSPSNKVTEKGKDVELRCDPISGHTALYWYRQSLGQGLEFLIYFQGNSAPDKSGLPSDRFSAERTGGSVSTLTIQRTQQEDSAVYLCASRNTGTGITGELFFGEGSRLTVL.